Below are 9 T cell receptor beta chains sequenced from a single sample in a study of blood T cell repertoires in COVID-19 (dated by TCRdb to 2019 to 2021). Libraries were constructed by the immunoSEQ multiplex PCR assay. In its TCRdb copy, this immuneACCESS table keeps in-frame sequences only and misses some clones. Where compared with another copy, unresolved V genes explain less than half of these, and the others have no known cause. This sample comprises 35,000 to 55,000 clones, approximately 77% of them detected only once. About 4% of the sample is held by the ten biggest clonotypes. The sequenced material came from peripheral blood. These receptor sequences come from a woman aged 70 to 79 with acute or convalescent COVID-19.

V and J are TRBV30 and TRBJ2-2; 8 nucleotides match TRBD2. V lost 2 bases, J lost 5 bases, and 7 bases stayed unmatched. The CDR3 runs 15 residues. Per the germline V gene, CDR1 is GTSNPN and CDR2 is SVGIG (reference sequence). The CDR3 nucleotides read TGTGCCTGGAGTAGCGGGAGTAGTGGGACCGGGGAGCTGTTTTTT. This gives the protein CAWSSGSSGTGELFF.

The V call is TRBV19, the J call TRBJ1-5; D may be TRBD1 (6 bases). V lost 3 bases and J lost 5, with 11 bases in between. The V gene's germline CDR1 is LNHDA and CDR2 SQIVND (reference sequence). The CDR3 spans 14 residues. CDR3 sequence reads: CASSIGQTDQPQHF. CDR3 nucleotides: TGTGCCAGTAGTATTGGACAGACCGATCAGCCCCAGCATTTT.

This chain links TRBV2 with TRBJ1-6, with 11 bases matching TRBD1. The CDR3 is 15 residues long. Germline V gene sequence: CDR1 SNHLY, CDR2 FYNNEI. After removal of 5 bases from V and 7 bases from J, the junction contained 4 bases not matched to a gene. For the CDR3, the DNA is TGTGCCAGCAGTAAGGACAGGGGGCGGAATTCACCCCTCCACTTT. It specifies CASSKDRGRNSPLHF.

CDR3: CASSLSRGQPQHF. DNA for the CDR3: TGTGCCAGCAGCTTAAGCCGGGGTCAGCCCCAGCATTTT. This sequence joins TRBV7-3 and TRBJ1-5; D not resolved. V was shortened by 1 base and J by 6 bases, with 7 bases between the two germline ends. CDR1 and CDR2 from the germline V gene are SGHTA and FQGTGA. The CDR3 has 13 residues.

This clone has a handful of counts. The DNA of the CDR3 is TGTGCCAGCAGCTTTCCCGGTCAGCCCCAGCATTTT. Translated, it gives CASSFPGQPQHF. The chain recombines TRBV7-2 with TRBJ1-5; D is unclear. Between the trimmed V and J ends, which lost 3 bases and 6 bases, there was a span of 6 bases. CDR1 is SGHTA, CDR2 FQGNSA, per germline. The CDR3 covers 12 residues. The whole variable domain, remainder taken from reference TRBV7-2 and TRBJ1-5, is GAGVSQSPSNKVTEKGKDVELRCDPISGHTALYWYRQSLGQGLEFLIYFQGNSAPDKSGLPSDRFSAERTGGSVSTLTIQRTQQEDSAVYLCASSFPGQPQHFGDGTRLSIL.

A few counts support this clone. The rearrangement uses TRBV28 and TRBJ1-2; possible D gene TRBD1, 5 bases. V was shortened by 1 base and J by 6 bases, with 15 bases between the two germline ends. This CDR3 spans 15 amino acids. Germline V gene sequence: CDR1 MDHEN, CDR2 SYDVKM. CDR3 protein: CASSLFDSGKDGYTF. The CDR3 DNA follows: TGTGCCAGCAGTTTATTTGACTCAGGGAAGGATGGCTACACCTTC.

This clone was found once. J is TRBJ2-1 and V is TRBV7-3; 10 bases are a match to TRBD2. V dropped 2 bases and J dropped 5; count of bases not matched to a gene: 9. This CDR3 spans 17 amino acids. Per the germline V gene, CDR1 is SGHTA and CDR2 is FQGTGA. Here the CDR3 DNA reads TGTGCCAGCAGCTTAGCTAGCGGGAGCATCGAAGACAATGAGCAGTTCTTC. Its translation: CASSLASGSIEDNEQFF.

V and J are TRBV7-2 and TRBJ2-7, with D possibly being TRBD2 (5 bases). From germline, CDR1 is SGHTA and CDR2 FQGNSA. Trimming cost V 6 bases and J 2 bases, with 11 bases left between them. The CDR3 is made up of 13 amino acids. CDR3 region: CASRPTGTYEQYF. CDR3 bases: TGTGCCAGCAGACCGACGGGAACCTACGAGCAGTACTTC.

The gene calls are TRBV19 and TRBJ2-5; 9 positions match TRBD1. The junction had 7 bases not matched to a gene; V was cut back by 1 base and J by 4 bases. The CDR3 runs 16 residues. The germline V gene has CDR1 LNHDA and CDR2 SQIVND (reference sequence). The CDR3 spells CASSIAQTGGGETQYF. The DNA for the CDR3 is TGTGCCAGTAGTATAGCCCAGACAGGGGGTGGAGAGACCCAGTACTTC.